One T cell receptor beta chain is described in this entry. Antigen: not known. Researchers used the Oncomine TCR Beta short-read assay to sequence DNA from cultured CD4+ T cells. One entry per CDR3 protein, called by TCRdb with MiXCR from the PCR reads. The sample holds approximately 4,400 distinct CDR3 sequences, less than 45% seen once. The entry originates in a study of vaccination and CD4 T cells after COVID-19. The V end was cut by 1 base, the J end by 3 bases, with 14 bases between. The CDR3 has 16 amino acids. The germline V gene has CDR1 MGHRA and CDR2 YSYEKL. Documented treatment: roughly 10-day PBMC culture with coronavirus spike peptide pools or control peptides (ViraFEST assay).

The source material was CD4+ T cells from blood, cultured in vitro, sampled after SARS-CoV-2 vaccination. The chain is built from TRBV4-1 and TRBJ2-3, with a possible D match to TRBD2 (5 bases). The clonotype comes from a human donor who had recovered from COVID-19. The CDR3 here is CASSQVGLSGTDTQYF. DNA of the CDR3: TGCGCCAGCAGCCAAGTGGGGTTGTCGGGGACAGATACGCAGTATTTT.